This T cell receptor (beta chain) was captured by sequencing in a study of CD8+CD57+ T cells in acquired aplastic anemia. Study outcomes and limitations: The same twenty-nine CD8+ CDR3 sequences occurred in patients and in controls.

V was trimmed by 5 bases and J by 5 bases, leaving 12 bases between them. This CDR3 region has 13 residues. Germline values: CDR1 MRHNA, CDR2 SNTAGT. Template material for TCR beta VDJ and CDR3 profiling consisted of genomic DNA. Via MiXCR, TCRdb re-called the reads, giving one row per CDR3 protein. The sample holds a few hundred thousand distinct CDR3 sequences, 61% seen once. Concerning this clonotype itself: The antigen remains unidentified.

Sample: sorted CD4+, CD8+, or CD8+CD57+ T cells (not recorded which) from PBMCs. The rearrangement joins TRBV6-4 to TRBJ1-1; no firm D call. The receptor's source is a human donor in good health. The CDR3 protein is CASSNGMGTEAFF. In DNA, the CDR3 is TGTGCCAGCAGTAACGGAATGGGAACTGAAGCTTTCTTT.